This T cell receptor beta chain appears in the sequencing data of a study of T cell changes during pregnancy in multiple sclerosis. CDR1 and CDR2 from the germline V gene are SGHAT and FQDESV (reference sequence). The CDR3 runs 13 residues. V dropped 4 bases and J dropped 7 bases, with 10 bases sitting between them. The repertoire was sequenced with immunoSEQ multiplex PCR; TCRdb's copy has only in-frame clones and lacks some. The table records tens of thousands of clones, 88% of them present only once. The rearrangement joins TRBV11-1 to TRBJ2-2; no clear D. This receptor was taken from a female donor with multiple sclerosis, enrolled in a pregnancy study. The sample in question was CD4+ T cells from peripheral blood mononuclear cells, obtained in the first trimester of pregnancy. Written as DNA, the CDR3 is TGTGCCAGCAGCTGGGCCCAAGGCGGGGAGCTGTTTTTT. Its translation: CASSWAQGGELFF.